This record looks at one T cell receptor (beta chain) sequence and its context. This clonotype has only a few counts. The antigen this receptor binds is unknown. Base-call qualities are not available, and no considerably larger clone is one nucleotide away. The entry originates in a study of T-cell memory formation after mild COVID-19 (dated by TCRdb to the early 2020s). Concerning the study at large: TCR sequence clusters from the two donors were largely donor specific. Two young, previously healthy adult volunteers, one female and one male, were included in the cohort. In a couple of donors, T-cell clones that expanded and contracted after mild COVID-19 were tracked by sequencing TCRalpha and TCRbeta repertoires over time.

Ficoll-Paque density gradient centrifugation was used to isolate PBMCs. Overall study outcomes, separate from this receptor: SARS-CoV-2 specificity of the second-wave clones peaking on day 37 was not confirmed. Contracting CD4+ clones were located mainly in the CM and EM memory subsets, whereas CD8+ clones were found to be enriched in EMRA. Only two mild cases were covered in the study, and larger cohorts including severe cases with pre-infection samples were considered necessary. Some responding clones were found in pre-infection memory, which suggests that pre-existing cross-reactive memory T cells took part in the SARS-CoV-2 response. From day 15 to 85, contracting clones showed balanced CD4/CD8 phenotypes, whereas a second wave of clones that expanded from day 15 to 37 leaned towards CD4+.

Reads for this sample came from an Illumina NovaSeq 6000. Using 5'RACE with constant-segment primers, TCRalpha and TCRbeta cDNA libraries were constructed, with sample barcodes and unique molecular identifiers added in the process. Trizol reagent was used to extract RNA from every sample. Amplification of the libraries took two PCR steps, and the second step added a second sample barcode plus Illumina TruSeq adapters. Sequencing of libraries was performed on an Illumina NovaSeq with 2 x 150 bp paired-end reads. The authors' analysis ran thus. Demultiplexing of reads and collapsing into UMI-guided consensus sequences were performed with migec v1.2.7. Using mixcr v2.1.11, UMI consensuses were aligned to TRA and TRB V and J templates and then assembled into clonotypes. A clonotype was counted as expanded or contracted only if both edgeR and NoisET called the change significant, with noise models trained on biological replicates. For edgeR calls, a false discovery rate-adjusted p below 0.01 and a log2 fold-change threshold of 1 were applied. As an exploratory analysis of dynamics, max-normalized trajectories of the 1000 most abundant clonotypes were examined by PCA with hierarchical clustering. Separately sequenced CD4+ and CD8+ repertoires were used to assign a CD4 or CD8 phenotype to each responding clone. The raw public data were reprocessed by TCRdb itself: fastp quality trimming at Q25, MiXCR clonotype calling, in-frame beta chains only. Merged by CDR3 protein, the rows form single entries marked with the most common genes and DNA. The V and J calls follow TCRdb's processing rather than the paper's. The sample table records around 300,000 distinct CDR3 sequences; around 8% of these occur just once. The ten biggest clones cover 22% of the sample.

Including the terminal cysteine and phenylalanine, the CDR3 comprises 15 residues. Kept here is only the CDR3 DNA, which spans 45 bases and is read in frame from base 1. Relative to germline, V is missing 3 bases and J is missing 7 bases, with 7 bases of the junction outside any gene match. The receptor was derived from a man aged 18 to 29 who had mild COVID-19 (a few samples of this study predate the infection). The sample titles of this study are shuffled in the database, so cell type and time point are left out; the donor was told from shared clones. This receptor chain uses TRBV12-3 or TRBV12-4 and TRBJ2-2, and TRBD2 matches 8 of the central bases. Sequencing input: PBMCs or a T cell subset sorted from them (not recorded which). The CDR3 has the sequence CASSLASGGSGELFF. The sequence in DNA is TGTGCCAGCAGTTTGGCAAGCGGGGGTAGCGGGGAGCTGTTTTTT.